These T cell receptor beta chains were read from a single sample in a study of blood T cell repertoires in COVID-19. The method was immunoSEQ multiplex PCR; TCRdb's version includes in-frame clones alone and lacks a portion of them. Of fewer than 250,000 clones listed, about 90% were seen once; the top ten hold around 2.9%. The sample comprised peripheral blood. All receptors derive from an older woman with acute or convalescent COVID-19. Each CDR3 is given with its conserved first and last residue. D genes are given only for firm matches.

d_gene: TRBD1
j_gene: TRBJ1-5
v_gene: TRBV28
CDR3aa: CASSPGTGANSNQPQHF

d_gene: TRBD2
j_gene: TRBJ2-5
v_gene: TRBV11-2
CDR3aa: CASSFLSGRGETQYF

d_gene: -
j_gene: TRBJ2-6
v_gene: TRBV28
CDR3aa: CASSLRSRGNSGANVLTF

d_gene: TRBD1
j_gene: TRBJ1-1
v_gene: TRBV7-9
CDR3aa: CASRPGQTNTEAFF

d_gene: -
j_gene: TRBJ1-2
v_gene: TRBV19
CDR3aa: CASSPRQYYGYTF

d_gene: -
j_gene: TRBJ1-5
v_gene: TRBV28
CDR3aa: CASSWLQGADQPQHF

d_gene: TRBD1
j_gene: TRBJ1-1
v_gene: TRBV28
CDR3aa: CASSLISQGSTEAFF

d_gene: -
j_gene: TRBJ1-5
v_gene: TRBV28
CDR3aa: CASSFSDPGNQPQHF

d_gene: TRBD2
j_gene: TRBJ2-7
v_gene: TRBV25-1
CDR3aa: CASSKGEGEYEQYF

d_gene: -
j_gene: TRBJ2-5
v_gene: TRBV5-1
CDR3aa: CASSPSPSAQETQYF

d_gene: TRBD1
j_gene: TRBJ1-2
v_gene: TRBV6-5
CDR3aa: CASSRGTGKGYTF

d_gene: TRBD2
j_gene: TRBJ2-1
v_gene: TRBV19
CDR3aa: CASSPPQRGSYNEQFF

d_gene: -
j_gene: TRBJ1-5
v_gene: TRBV6-5
CDR3aa: CASTPRSGSQPQHF

d_gene: -
j_gene: TRBJ1-2
v_gene: TRBV4-2
CDR3aa: CASSQVTGRDGYTF

d_gene: TRBD1
j_gene: TRBJ1-6
v_gene: TRBV9
CDR3aa: CASSDNRGSPLHF

d_gene: TRBD1
j_gene: TRBJ2-1
v_gene: TRBV7-3
CDR3aa: CASSFMNPGTGGEQFF

d_gene: -
j_gene: TRBJ2-1
v_gene: TRBV11-2
CDR3aa: CASSFAGRANEQFF

d_gene: TRBD1
j_gene: TRBJ2-7
v_gene: TRBV7-9
CDR3aa: CASSPGQYYEQYF

d_gene: TRBD1
j_gene: TRBJ1-5
v_gene: TRBV2
CDR3aa: CASSAGTGGAGNQPQHF

d_gene: -
j_gene: TRBJ1-3
v_gene: TRBV6-5
CDR3aa: CASSQTTISGNTIYF

d_gene: TRBD1
j_gene: TRBJ1-2
v_gene: TRBV7-9
CDR3aa: CASSGATGGGPNYGYTF

d_gene: TRBD1
j_gene: TRBJ2-1
v_gene: TRBV13
CDR3aa: CASSHGTGVYEQFF

d_gene: TRBD1
j_gene: TRBJ2-1
v_gene: TRBV19
CDR3aa: CASSSRQGSYNEQFF

d_gene: -
j_gene: TRBJ2-1
v_gene: TRBV12-3/TRBV12-4
CDR3aa: CASSRAGANEQFF

d_gene: -
j_gene: TRBJ2-5
v_gene: TRBV2
CDR3aa: CASSHPLFEETQYF

d_gene: TRBD2
j_gene: TRBJ2-1
v_gene: TRBV4-1
CDR3aa: CASSRRLAGGSFGQFF

d_gene: -
j_gene: TRBJ1-5
v_gene: TRBV12-3/TRBV12-4
CDR3aa: CASSDRDNQPQHF

d_gene: -
j_gene: TRBJ2-3
v_gene: TRBV7-3
CDR3aa: CASSSSSGSGTQYF

d_gene: TRBD2
j_gene: TRBJ2-3
v_gene: TRBV12-5
CDR3aa: CASGLDGTSDTQYF